Presented here are 3 T cell receptor beta chains from one specimen sequenced in a study of shared clonotypes between healthy human individuals (dated by TCRdb to 2019 to 2021). Library preparation was by the immunoSEQ multiplex PCR assay. This is the immuneACCESS table as TCRdb keeps it, with only in-frame sequences that have V and J called. A part of the clones is gone; compared with another copy, unresolved V genes explain less than half, and the rest is unexplained. The sample profile shows about 2 million clones; roughly 94% of them were found once. The ten largest clones represent 0.13% of the sample. The specimen sequenced was naive CD4+ T cells sorted from blood. What the cell subset or site label conveys for this sample: CD45RA+ positively selected. Receptors originate from a man between 18 and 29 years old in good health.

The V gene is TRBV7-2, the J gene TRBJ2-2; 9 bases line up with TRBD2. CDR3 size: 16 residues. V was pared by 4 bases and J by 4 bases, with 7 bases of the junction left unmatched. The germline V gene has CDR1 SGHTA and CDR2 FQGNSA. CDR3 coding DNA: TGTGCCAGCAGCTGGCGGGGGGGCCTGGGCACCGGGGAGCTGTTTTTT. Protein product: CASSWRGGLGTGELFF. Full variable domain (outside the CDR3, taken from reference TRBV7-2 and TRBJ2-2): GAGVSQSPSNKVTEKGKDVELRCDPISGHTALYWYRQSLGQGLEFLIYFQGNSAPDKSGLPSDRFSAERTGGSVSTLTIQRTQQEDSAVYLCASSWRGGLGTGELFFGEGSRLTVL.

The rearrangement uses TRBV10-3 and TRBJ2-7; D is perhaps TRBD1 or TRBD2 (5 bases each). CDR1 and CDR2 from the germline V gene are ENHRY and SYGVKD. This CDR3 has 14 amino acids. The V end lost 1 base, the J end lost 4 bases, and 11 bases lay between the germline ends. The CDR3 DNA reads TGTGCCATCAGTGAGTGGGGGAGCTATTACGAGCAGTACTTC. Protein: CAISEWGSYYEQYF.

About this clone itself: This CDR3 is also generated by other DNA sequences in the sample. The J gene is TRBJ2-7, the V gene TRBV2; D gene ambiguous. Deletions cut 6 bases from V and 4 bases from J, with 7 bases between. Germline V gene data show CDR1 as SNHLY and CDR2 as FYNNEI. The CDR3 length is 11 residues. The CDR3 region has the DNA TGTGCCAGCAGCACCCTTTACGAGCAGTACTTC. It translates to CASSTLYEQYF.